This T cell receptor (beta chain) derives from a study of CD8 T cells in ankylosing spondylitis. Germline loops: CDR1 DFQATT, CDR2 SNEGSKA (reference sequence). The CDR3 has 15 residues. J lost 2 bases, V lost 6 bases, and 7 bases had no gene match. Concerning this clonotype: Its antigen is undetermined.

General observations from the study: Matched synovial fluid from ankylosing spondylitis patients was reported to be enriched for disease-linked clones. Blood from ankylosing spondylitis patients appeared to carry a characteristic roughly eight-variant TCR beta motif. Clones linked to the disease showed a CD8+ phenotype. They occurred at relatively low frequencies in peripheral blood.

Library preparation for TCR beta used quantitative 5'-RACE with molecular barcodes. TCRdb reanalysed the 5' RACE reads using MiXCR and keeps one entry per CDR3 protein. The sample gives about 300,000 distinct CDR3 sequences, 20% to 25% of which show up once; roughly 3.6% is in the top ten. This rearrangement joins TRBV20-1 to TRBJ2-1; 10 bases agree with TRBD2. The clonotype comes from a female donor with ankylosing spondylitis or in good health (not recorded which). The sequencing sample was made of blood, either unsorted or a sorted T cell fraction (not recorded which). CDR3 sequence (DNA): TGCAGTGCCAGATCAGGACTAGCGGCCTACAATGAGCAGTTCTTC. As protein: CSARSGLAAYNEQFF.